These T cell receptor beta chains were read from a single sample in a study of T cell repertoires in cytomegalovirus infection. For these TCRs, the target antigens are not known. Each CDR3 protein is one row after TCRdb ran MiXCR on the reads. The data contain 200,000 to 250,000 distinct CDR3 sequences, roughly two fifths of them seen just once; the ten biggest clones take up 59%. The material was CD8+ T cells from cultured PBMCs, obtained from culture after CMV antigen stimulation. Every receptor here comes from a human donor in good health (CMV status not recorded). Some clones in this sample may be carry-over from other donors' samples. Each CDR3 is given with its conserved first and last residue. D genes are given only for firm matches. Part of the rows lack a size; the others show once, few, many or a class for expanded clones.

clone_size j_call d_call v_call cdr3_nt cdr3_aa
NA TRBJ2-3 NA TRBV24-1 TGTGCCACCAGTGACCACACAGGAGGCGACACAGATACGCAGTATTTT CATSDHTGGDTDTQYF
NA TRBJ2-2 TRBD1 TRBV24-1 TGTGCCACCAGTGACTCCGGGACAGCGAACACCGGGGAGCTGTTTTTT CATSDSGTANTGELFF
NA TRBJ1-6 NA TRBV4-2 TGTGCCAGCAGCCTCCCAATTCGGGGGGATTCACCCCTCCACTTT CASSLPIRGDSPLHF
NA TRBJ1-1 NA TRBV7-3 TGTGCCAGCAGCTTAACAGGCCTTGGGAACACTGAAGCTTTCTTT CASSLTGLGNTEAFF
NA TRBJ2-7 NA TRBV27 TGTGCCAGCAGTTTATTAAGGGACGGGGGCTACGAGCAGTACTTC CASSLLRDGGYEQYF
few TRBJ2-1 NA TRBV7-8 TGTGCCAGCAGCTTCCCCCGGACCGGAGACAGGATTTTGGATGAGCAGTTCTTC CASSFPRTGDRILDEQFF
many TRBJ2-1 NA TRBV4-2 TGTGCCAGCAGCCAAGGGCGGGAAAATGAGCAGTTCTTC CASSQGRENEQFF
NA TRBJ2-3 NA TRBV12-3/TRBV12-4 TGTGCCAGCAGTTCTGGCGGGGAAGCAGATACGCAGTATTTT CASSSGGEADTQYF
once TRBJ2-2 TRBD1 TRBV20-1 TGCAGTGCTAGAGAGTTTGGGACAGGGGGCTCCGGGGAGCTGTTTTTT CSAREFGTGGSGELFF
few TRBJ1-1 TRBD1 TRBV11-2 TGTGCCAGCAGCCTCCGGACAGGGGGCTTAAGTACTGAAGCTTTCTTT CASSLRTGGLSTEAFF
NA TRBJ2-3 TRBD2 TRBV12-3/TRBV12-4 TGTGCCAGCAGTTTTAGGGTCCTAGCGGGGTCTCCAGATACGCAGTATTTT CASSFRVLAGSPDTQYF
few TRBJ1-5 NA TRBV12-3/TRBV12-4 TGTGCCACCCAGGACACCGCTAGCAATCAGCCCCAGCATTTT CATQDTASNQPQHF
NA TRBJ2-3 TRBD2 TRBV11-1 TGTGCCAGCAGCACTAGCGGGGAAGGGGCCGATACGCAGTATTTT CASSTSGEGADTQYF
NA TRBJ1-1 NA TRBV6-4 TGTGCCAGCCCCGAGGACAAGGGGGAACCTGAAGCTTTCTTT CASPEDKGEPEAFF
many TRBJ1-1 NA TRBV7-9 TGTGCCAGCAGCCCCCGCCAGATCATGAACACTGAAGCTTTCTTT CASSPRQIMNTEAFF
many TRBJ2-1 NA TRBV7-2 TGTGCCAGCAGCAGAATCGCGGGGAATGAGCAGTTCTTC CASSRIAGNEQFF
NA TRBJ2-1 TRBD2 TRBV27 TGTGCCAGCAGTTTATCGCGCGGGGGGGCCGGTGAGCAGTTCTTC CASSLSRGGAGEQFF
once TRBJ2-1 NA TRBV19 TGTGCCAGTAGGAGCGGGTACAATGAGCAGTTCTTC CASRSGYNEQFF
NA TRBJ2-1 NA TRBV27 TGTGCCAGCAGTTTCGAGGGAAACTCCTACAATGAGCAGTTCTTC CASSFEGNSYNEQFF
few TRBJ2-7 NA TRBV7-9 TGTGCCAGCAGCTTAGGAGCCCGAAACAACATGGGTGAGCAGTACTTC CASSLGARNNMGEQYF
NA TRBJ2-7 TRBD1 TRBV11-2 TGTGCCAGCAGCTCCAGAGGGGACAGCTCCTACGAGCAGTACTTC CASSSRGDSSYEQYF
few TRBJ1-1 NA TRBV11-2 TGTGCCAGCAGCCTAGGGTCCGGAGCTTTCTTT CASSLGSGAFF
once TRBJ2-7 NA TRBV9 TGTACCAGCAGCCCCCACTCCCCCAAGAGGGACTCCTCCTACGAGCAGTACTTC CTSSPHSPKRDSSYEQYF
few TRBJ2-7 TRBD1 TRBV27 TGTGCCAGCAGTGAGACCGGGACAGGGGTCGGGGAGCAGTACTTC CASSETGTGVGEQYF
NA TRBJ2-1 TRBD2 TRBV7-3 TGTGCCAGCAGCTTAACGGGCGGGGGGCTCTACAATGAGCAGTTCTTC CASSLTGGGLYNEQFF
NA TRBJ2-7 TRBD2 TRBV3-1 TGTGCCAGCAGCCAAGCGAGCGGGAGGCTGGGTTCCTACGAGCAGTACTTC CASSQASGRLGSYEQYF
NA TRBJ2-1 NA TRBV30 TGTGCCTGGAAGTCCGGGTACAATGAGCAGTTCTTC CAWKSGYNEQFF
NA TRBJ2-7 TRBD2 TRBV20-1 TGCAGTGCCAAGAAGACTAGCGGGGTCTACGAGCAGTACTTC CSAKKTSGVYEQYF
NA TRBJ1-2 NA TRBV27 TGTGCCAGCAGCGGACAGCTCCTTCCTAACTATGGCTACACCTTC CASSGQLLPNYGYTF
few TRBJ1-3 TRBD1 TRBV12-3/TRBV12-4 TGTGCCAGCAGAGTAACAGGGGTGACTGGAAACACCATATATTTT CASRVTGVTGNTIYF
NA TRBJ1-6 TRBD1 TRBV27 TGTGCCAGCACCTCCGGACAGGGCTCCTATAATTCACCCCTCCACTTT CASTSGQGSYNSPLHF
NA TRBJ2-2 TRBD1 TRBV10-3 TGTGCCATCAGTGAGCCCGATACAGGGGGACCCGCGAACACCGGGGAGCTGTTTTTT CAISEPDTGGPANTGELFF
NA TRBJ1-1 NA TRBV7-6 TGTGCCAGCAGCTTGGGTAGATACCTGAACACTGAAGCTTTCTTT CASSLGRYLNTEAFF
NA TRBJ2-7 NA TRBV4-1 TGCGCCAGCAGCCAAGCGGGACTCAAATCCTACGAGCAGTACTTC CASSQAGLKSYEQYF
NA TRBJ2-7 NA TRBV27 TGTGCCAGCAGTTTATCAATAGGGGTCGCGCCCTACGAGCAGTACTTC CASSLSIGVAPYEQYF
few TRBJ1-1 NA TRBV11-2 TGTGCCAGCAGCTTCGAGGTTACTGAAGCTTTCTTT CASSFEVTEAFF
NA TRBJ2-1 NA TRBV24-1 TGTGCCACCAGTGATTTGTGGGGTAGCTCCTACAATGAGCAGTTCTTC CATSDLWGSSYNEQFF
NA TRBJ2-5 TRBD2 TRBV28 TGTGCCAGCAGTTTACGCGGGAGGCCCCAAGAGACCCAGTACTTC CASSLRGRPQETQYF
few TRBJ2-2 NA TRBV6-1 TGTGCCACCTCAGCCGGGACCCGGGCCGGGGAGCTGTTTTTT CATSAGTRAGELFF
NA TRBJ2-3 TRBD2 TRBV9 TGTGCCAGCAGCTTCCGGGAGGGGAGCACAGATACGCAGTATTTT CASSFREGSTDTQYF
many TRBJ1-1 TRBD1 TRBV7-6 TGTGCCAGCAGCTTACAAACCCCGACAGGGGAGGGGAACACTGAAGCTTTCTTT CASSLQTPTGEGNTEAFF
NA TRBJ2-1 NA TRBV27 TGTGCCAGCAGCCCACTAGGGGGACGGAACAATGAGCAGTTCTTC CASSPLGGRNNEQFF
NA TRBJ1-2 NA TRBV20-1 TGCAGTGCGCGTGGGGACGGCCTCTATGGCTACACCTTC CSARGDGLYGYTF
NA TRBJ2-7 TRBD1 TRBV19 TGTGCCAGTAGGATTGGGACAGGCTACGAGCAGTACTTC CASRIGTGYEQYF
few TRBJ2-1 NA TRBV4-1 TGCGCCAGCAGCCAGGGGGCTTACAATGAGCAGTTCTTC CASSQGAYNEQFF